A selection of T cell receptor beta chains follows, all from one sample in a study of identical twins. TCRdb called the 5' RACE reads again in MiXCR, with one record for every CDR3 protein. The repertoire consists of approximately 500,000 distinct CDR3 sequences, with 20% to 30% occurring once and the leading ten covering around 3%. These data also formed part of another study, on T cells expressing NK-cell markers.

Sequencing used CD4+ T cells sorted from blood. The source of these receptors is a woman aged 18-29 years in good health. The CDR3 runs from the conserved cysteine through the conserved F or W. The D gene is left open where the match is weak. Size is omitted from some rows. Given values are once, few, many or a class for expanded clones.

v_gene	j_gene	d_gene	abundance	CDR3nt	CDR3aa
TRBV4-2	TRBJ2-2	-	few	TGTGCCAGCAGCCAAGGGTTAACCGGGGAGCTGTTTTTT	CASSQGLTGELFF
TRBV5-1	TRBJ2-7	-	-	TGCGCCAGCAGAAGAGGCGGACCTGCCTACGAGCAGTACTTC	CASRRGGPAYEQYF
TRBV7-8	TRBJ2-1	-	few	TGTGCCAGCAGCTTAGACAGAAGGGATGAGCAGTTCTTC	CASSLDRRDEQFF
TRBV9	TRBJ2-3	-	few	TGTGCCAGCAGAGTCGGCTTCAGTAGGGCAGATACGCAGTATTTT	CASRVGFSRADTQYF
TRBV12-3/TRBV12-4	TRBJ2-5	-	few	TGTGCCAGCAGTTTCCTACAGGGACCCGGATGGGACCAGTACTTC	CASSFLQGPGWDQYF
TRBV5-1	TRBJ1-1	-	few	TGCGCCAGCGGGGTGGGGGGGACACCGAACACTGAAGCTTTCTTT	CASGVGGTPNTEAFF
TRBV3-1	TRBJ1-2	-	-	TGTGCCAGCAGCCAAGATGTCAGGGCTCTTAACTATGGCTACACCTTC	CASSQDVRALNYGYTF
TRBV5-6	TRBJ2-4	-	-	TGTGCCAGCAGCTCGGCAAACATTCAGTACTTC	CASSSANIQYF
TRBV12-3/TRBV12-4	TRBJ2-3	-	many	TGTGCCAGCAGTTTCGGGGGAGGCACAGATACGCAGTATTTT	CASSFGGGTDTQYF
TRBV27	TRBJ1-2	-	few	TGTGCCAGCAAGCGGCGCGAGTTAAGTGGCTACACCTTC	CASKRRELSGYTF
TRBV7-9	TRBJ2-5	-	few	TGTGCCAGCAGCTTACAGATGGGGACCCAGTACTTC	CASSLQMGTQYF
TRBV29-1	TRBJ2-1	TRBD2	few	TGCAGCCTCGTGGGGCGGGAGGGCCTCGATGAGCAGTTCTTC	CSLVGREGLDEQFF
TRBV7-9	TRBJ2-3	-	-	TGTGCCAGCAGCTACGGATCCACAGATACGCAGTATTTT	CASSYGSTDTQYF
TRBV10-3	TRBJ2-3	-	-	TGTGCCATCAGGGGTTCCGGATTGAGAGATACGCAGTATTTT	CAIRGSGLRDTQYF
TRBV5-1	TRBJ2-1	TRBD1	-	TGCGCCAGCAGCTTAGGTTTGGGACAGATATACAATGAGCAGTTCTTC	CASSLGLGQIYNEQFF
TRBV3-1	TRBJ2-3	-	few	TGTGCCAGCAGCCAAGGGGATCTCCTTACGCAGTATTTT	CASSQGDLLTQYF
TRBV6-1	TRBJ2-2	-	few	TGTGCCAGCAACAGGTTCGGCACCGGGGAGCTGTTTTTT	CASNRFGTGELFF
TRBV6-5	TRBJ2-2	-	many	TGTGCCAGCAGTTACTCAATTACAGGGCAGGCCGGGGAGCTGTTTTTT	CASSYSITGQAGELFF
TRBV20-1	TRBJ2-7	-	-	TGCAGTGCTAGAGTCCCGGGATCCGACGAGCAGTACTTC	CSARVPGSDEQYF
TRBV5-1	TRBJ2-3	-	-	TGCGCCAGCAGCTTGAGGGGGGTTAATCGTCATACGCAGTATTTT	CASSLRGVNRHTQYF
TRBV12-3/TRBV12-4	TRBJ1-4	-	few	TGTGCCAGCAGCCCCATGCGGACCCTTGCAACTAATGAAAAACTGTTTTTT	CASSPMRTLATNEKLFF
TRBV12-3/TRBV12-4	TRBJ1-6	-	-	TGTGCCAGCAGGGCTAATTCACCCCTCCACTTT	CASRANSPLHF
TRBV3-1	TRBJ2-1	TRBD1	-	TGTGCCAGCAGCCGGCCCGGGACAGTCAATGAGCAGTTCTTC	CASSRPGTVNEQFF
TRBV5-1	TRBJ2-7	-	many	TGCGCCAGCAGCTTGGAAGGGGGGGACTACGAGCAGTACTTC	CASSLEGGDYEQYF
TRBV9	TRBJ1-3	TRBD1	-	TGTGCCAGCCGACAGGGCGACACCATATATTTT	CASRQGDTIYF
TRBV3-1	TRBJ2-7	-	-	TGTGCCAGCGGTTCGAGCGGCAGGGCGTCCTACGAGCAGTACTTC	CASGSSGRASYEQYF
TRBV3-1	TRBJ2-7	-	few	TGTGCCAGCAGCCAAACAGTCTACGAGCAGTACTTC	CASSQTVYEQYF
TRBV15	TRBJ2-7	-	many	TGTGCCACCAGCTTTCTGACTGGGTACGAGCAGTACTTC	CATSFLTGYEQYF
TRBV10-3	TRBJ2-1	-	-	TGTGCCATCAGACCCATTTTAGGCCACAATGAGCAGTTCTTC	CAIRPILGHNEQFF
TRBV6-2/TRBV6-3	TRBJ2-5	-	-	TGTGCCAGCAGTCCCCGGGGGCCGCAGGAGACCCAGTACTTC	CASSPRGPQETQYF
TRBV7-2	TRBJ2-5	-	few	TGTGCCAGCGGGCCGGGACATGGGGGAGAGACCCAGTACTTC	CASGPGHGGETQYF
TRBV5-5	TRBJ2-1	TRBD2	-	TGTGCCAGCAGCTTGGGTATTAGCGGGGCCAATGAGCAGTTCTTC	CASSLGISGANEQFF
TRBV6-5	TRBJ2-2	-	-	TGTGCCAGCAGTTCCCAGGACAGTTACACCGGGGAGCTGTTTTTT	CASSSQDSYTGELFF
TRBV20-1	TRBJ2-1	TRBD1	few	TGCAGTGCTAGTAATTGGGCGGGACAGGGAATAGACAATGAGCAGTTCTTC	CSASNWAGQGIDNEQFF
TRBV12-3/TRBV12-4	TRBJ2-3	TRBD2	few	TGTGCCAGCAGAGCCGGGACTAGCGGGAGATCAGATACGCAGTATTTT	CASRAGTSGRSDTQYF
TRBV12-3/TRBV12-4	TRBJ1-6	-	many	TGTGCCAGCAGTTTCCGAGACAACAATTCACCCCTCCACTTT	CASSFRDNNSPLHF
TRBV6-2/TRBV6-3	TRBJ2-3	TRBD2	few	TGTGCCAGTAACGGACTAGCGTCAGATACGCAGTATTTT	CASNGLASDTQYF
TRBV20-1	TRBJ2-1	TRBD2	-	TGCAGTGCTAGAAGGGCGGGAGGGGTCAGGAATGAGCAGTTCTTC	CSARRAGGVRNEQFF
TRBV7-9	TRBJ2-2	TRBD2	few	TGTGCCAGCAGCTTATCTATAACTAGCGTAAGCGGGGAGCTGTTTTTT	CASSLSITSVSGELFF
TRBV20-1	TRBJ1-2	-	few	TGCAGTGCCCTCCCCAGGCCCCACACCTTC	CSALPRPHTF
TRBV7-9	TRBJ2-1	-	few	TGTGCCAGCAGCTTATCCACAGGGGAGCAGTTCTTC	CASSLSTGEQFF